These 5 T cell receptor beta chains came from one sample sequenced in a study of neurological immune-mediated disorders (dated by TCRdb to about 2019). Library generation was performed with 5' RACE. The listed sequencing device is Illumina HiSeq 2500. The raw public reads went through TCRdb reprocessing: fastp at Q25, MiXCR clone calling, in-frame beta chains kept. Rows are combined by CDR3 protein, so each entry shows the most common genes and DNA. The sample table lists tens of thousands of distinct CDR3 sequences, less than 5.5% of them with a count of one. The top ten constitute around 6.9% of the sample. Sequenced sample: PBMCs. The receptors come from a young man with multiple sclerosis.

This clonotype has at least ten counts. The chain combines TRBV29-1 with TRBJ1-3; D remains ambiguous. Germline V gene sequence: CDR1 SQVTM, CDR2 ANQGSEA. Trimming removed 4 bases at V and 3 bases at J, with 10 bases between. This CDR3 is 13 amino acids long. The CDR3 DNA reads TGCAGCGTTGCGACACTTTATGGAAACACCATATATTTT. It specifies CSVATLYGNTIYF.

This clonotype was picked up a small number of times. V is TRBV5-1 and J is TRBJ2-2, with D hard to call. The CDR3 runs to 13 residues. V gave up 3 bases and J gave up 2 bases, with 5 bases separating them. Germline lookup yields CDR1 SGHRS and CDR2 YFSETQ. In DNA, the CDR3 is TGCGCCAGCAGCTGGGAAAACACCGGGGAGCTGTTTTTT. This sequence encodes CASSWENTGELFF.

This clonotype was detected ten times or more. J is TRBJ2-7 and V is TRBV6-6; the match to TRBD1 covers 9 bases. Germline V lookup: CDR1 MNHNY, CDR2 SVGAGI (reference sequence). J gave up 9 bases and V 4 bases, and 13 bases lay outside the gene matches. The CDR3 runs 15 residues. CDR3 residues: CASSSLRGQGRGQYV. The CDR3 region has the DNA TGTGCCAGCAGTTCTTTAAGAGGACAGGGGCGCGGGCAGTACGTC.

In its sample, this clonotype was seen many times. A read error may account for a junction end that differs from germline. The chain links TRBV20-1 to TRBJ2-5; D may match TRBD1 or TRBD2 (5 bases each). The CDR3 contains 13 residues. The germline CDR1 and CDR2 sequences are DFQATT and SNEGSKA (reference sequence). For the CDR3, the DNA is TGCAGTGCTGGAACCGGGACCCAAGGGACCCAGTACTTC. Translation: CSAGTGTQGTQYF.

This clonotype was observed at least ten times. This rearrangement joins TRBV12-3 or TRBV12-4 to TRBJ2-1; D gene unclear. The ends were cut back, 3 bases at V and 5 bases at J, with 5 bases in the middle. There are 12 residues in the CDR3. This CDR3 is CASSFSDNEQFF. The DNA of the CDR3 is TGTGCCAGCAGTTTTTCGGACAATGAGCAGTTCTTC.